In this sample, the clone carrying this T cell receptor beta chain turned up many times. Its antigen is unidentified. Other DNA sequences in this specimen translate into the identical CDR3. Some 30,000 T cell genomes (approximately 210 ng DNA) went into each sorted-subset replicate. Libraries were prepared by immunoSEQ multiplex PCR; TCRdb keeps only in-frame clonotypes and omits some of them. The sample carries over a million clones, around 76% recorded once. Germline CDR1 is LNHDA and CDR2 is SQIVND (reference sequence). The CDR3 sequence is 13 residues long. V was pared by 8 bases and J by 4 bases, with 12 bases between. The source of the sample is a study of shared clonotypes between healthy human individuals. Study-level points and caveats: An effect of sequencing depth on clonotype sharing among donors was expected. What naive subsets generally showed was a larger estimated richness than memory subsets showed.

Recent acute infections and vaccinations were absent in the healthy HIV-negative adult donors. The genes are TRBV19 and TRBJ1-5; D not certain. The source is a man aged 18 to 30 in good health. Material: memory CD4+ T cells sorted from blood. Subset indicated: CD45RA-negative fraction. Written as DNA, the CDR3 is TGTGCCAGTGCCCCGGACGGTAATCAGCCCCAGCATTTT. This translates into CASAPDGNQPQHF.